Following are 29 T cell receptor beta chains from one sample sequenced in a study of T cell responses to AZD1222 COVID-19 vaccine. Repertoires were generated with immunoSEQ multiplex PCR, while TCRdb's copy carries only in-frame clones and drops some. The table includes 90,000 to 130,000 clones, approximately 90% detected once. The sequences come from peripheral blood, collected on day 0 of AZD1222 vaccination. The source is an adult in good health.

Notes on this clone: The sample contains more than one DNA sequence encoding this CDR3. The chain employs TRBV7-2 and TRBJ2-7; D might be TRBD1 (5 bases). CDR1 and CDR2 from the germline V gene are SGHTA and FQGNSA. V was shortened by 3 bases and J by 3 bases, with 9 bases between the two germline ends. The CDR3 consists of 13 residues. CDR3 sequence reads: CASSFGQGYEQYF. The DNA of the CDR3 is TGTGCCAGCAGCTTCGGTCAGGGCTACGAGCAGTACTTC.

In this sample, this clone turned up a few times. The same CDR3 is also encoded by other DNA sequences in this sample. The genes are TRBV18 and TRBJ1-1; D remains ambiguous. The germline gives CDR1 KGHSH, CDR2 LQKENI. V lost 3 bases and J lost 1, with 9 bases in between. The CDR3 is made up of 14 amino acids. The CDR3 here is CASSPSPENTEAFF. The DNA of the CDR3 is TGTGCCAGCTCACCGTCCCCAGAGAACACTGAAGCTTTCTTT.

This clone was observed a handful of times. V and J are TRBV11-3 and TRBJ2-1, with D perhaps TRBD1 or TRBD2 (5 bases each). CDR1 is SGHNT and CDR2 is YENEEA in the germline V gene. There are 12 residues in the CDR3. Trimming left V 8 bases short and J 8 bases short, with 13 bases between. The CDR3 coding sequence is TGTGCCAGCTCGGGACCGGGGCATGAGCAGTTCTTC. Translation: CASSGPGHEQFF.

J is TRBJ1-6 and V is TRBV14, with D hard to call. This CDR3 has 14 residues. CDR1 and CDR2 (germline): SGHDN, FVKESK. V shed 1 base and J shed 7 bases, with 8 bases lying between them. As DNA, the CDR3 is TGTGCCAGCAGCCAAGTTATACAGAATTCACCCCTCCACTTT. It specifies CASSQVIQNSPLHF.

The rearrangement joins TRBV29-1 to TRBJ1-1; 7 positions agree with TRBD1. From germline, CDR1 is SQVTM and CDR2 ANQGSEA. The CDR3 contains 13 residues. V dropped 6 bases and J dropped 5; count of bases not matched to a gene: 9. For the CDR3, the DNA is TGCAGCGTCTCCGGGACAGCAAGGACTGAAGCTTTCTTT. Its protein is CSVSGTARTEAFF.

The CDR3 region has the DNA TGTGCCAGCAGCGTAGCCCATTCACCCCTCCACTTT. This encodes CASSVAHSPLHF. The rearrangement links TRBV9 to TRBJ1-6, with D uncertain. CDR1 and CDR2 from the germline V gene are SGDLS and YYNGEE. The CDR3 covers 12 residues. The V and J ends lost 0 bases and 8 bases respectively, with 3 bases between them.

This chain's CDR3 is CASSLRDGRGVGAFF. In nucleotides, the CDR3 is TGTGCCAGCAGCTTGAGGGACGGACGAGGGGTTGGCGCTTTCTTT. This sequence joins TRBV5-8 and TRBJ1-1; a weak D match, TRBD1 (5 bases). V was trimmed by 1 base and J by 11 bases, leaving 21 bases between them. Germline V lookup: CDR1 SGHTS, CDR2 YDEGEE. The CDR3 extends over 15 amino acids.

This clone was seen more than once but under ten times. The chain carries TRBV5-4 and TRBJ2-2, with 9 bases aligning to TRBD1. This CDR3 is built from 13 residues. Germline lookup yields CDR1 SGHNT and CDR2 YYREEE (reference sequence). V gave up 4 bases and J gave up 9 bases; unmatched junction bases: 4. The DNA of the CDR3 is TGTGCCAGCAGCCTGGACAGGGGCCGGGAGCTGTTTTTT. This sequence encodes CASSLDRGRELFF.

The chain is built from TRBV20-1 and TRBJ2-1; 7 positions agree with TRBD2. The germline V gene has CDR1 DFQATT and CDR2 SNEGSKA (reference sequence). V shed 3 bases and J 10 bases; nucleotides not matched to a gene: 12. CDR3 length: 14 amino acids. The CDR3 bases are TGCAGTGCTAGTCTAGGACTAGGGACGAACGAGCAGTTCTTC. Translating gives CSASLGLGTNEQFF.

The chain's CDR3 is CASSPPKSGRNEQFF. The DNA of the CDR3 is TGTGCCAGCTCACCACCCAAGTCCGGACGGAATGAGCAGTTCTTC. The chain links TRBV18 to TRBJ2-1; D is unresolved. Germline V gives CDR1 KGHSH, CDR2 LQKENI. The CDR3 totals 15 residues. V gave up 0 bases and J gave up 7 bases, with 13 bases separating them.

The chain is built from TRBV7-2 and TRBJ1-2, with TRBD1 matching over 10 bases. V shed 4 bases, J shed 5 bases, and the junction held 10 bases outside the gene matches. The germline CDR1 and CDR2 sequences are SGHTA and FQGNSA. The CDR3 is made up of 16 amino acids. In DNA, the CDR3 is TGTGCCAGCAGCTCCTTAGGGGTGGGACAGGGGTATGGCTACACCTTC. Protein product: CASSSLGVGQGYGYTF. Full variable domain (outside the CDR3, taken from reference TRBV7-2 and TRBJ1-2): GAGVSQSPSNKVTEKGKDVELRCDPISGHTALYWYRQSLGQGLEFLIYFQGNSAPDKSGLPSDRFSAERTGGSVSTLTIQRTQQEDSAVYLCASSSLGVGQGYGYTFGSGTRLTVV.

The chain employs TRBV19 and TRBJ1-2, with a tentative D call TRBD1 (6 bases). The V end lost 5 bases, the J end lost 2 bases, and 15 bases lay between the germline ends. Germline CDR1 and CDR2: LNHDA and SQIVND (reference sequence). CDR3 size: 15 residues. The CDR3 loop is CASSARQDINYGYTF. The CDR3 DNA sequence: TGTGCCAGTAGTGCCCGACAGGACATAAACTATGGCTACACCTTC.

The gene calls are TRBV7-9 and TRBJ1-5; D perhaps matches TRBD1 (5 bases). There are 15 residues in the CDR3. Germline loops: CDR1 SEHNR, CDR2 FQNEAQ (reference sequence). V was pared by 2 bases and J by 2 bases, with 10 bases between. The CDR3 loop reads CASSLSGNRNQPQHF. The CDR3 coding sequence is TGTGCCAGCAGCTTATCAGGGAATCGCAATCAGCCCCAGCATTTT.

This clone has only a few counts. Its ends do not fully match the called genes, so a read error is possible. The DNA for the CDR3 is TGTGCCAGCAGCCTAGCGGGGCTCTCCTACGAGCAGTACTTC. Its protein is CASSLAGLSYEQYF. V gene TRBV7-9 combines with J gene TRBJ2-7; TRBD2 matches 9 bases. CDR1 SEHNR and CDR2 FQNEAQ come from the germline V gene (reference sequence). CDR3 length: 14 residues.

The chain couples TRBV18 to TRBJ2-6; the match to TRBD1 covers 7 bases. CDR1 and CDR2 (germline): KGHSH, LQKENI. The CDR3 contains 18 residues. V was clipped by 3 bases and J by 0 bases; unmatched bases: 8. In DNA form, the CDR3 reads TGTGCCAGCTCACCGAGGACAGGTAGCCTCTCTGGGGCCAACGTCCTGACTTTC. It specifies CASSPRTGSLSGANVLTF.

The V call is TRBV6-5, the J call TRBJ1-6; D remains unclear. The CDR3 totals 14 residues. Germline-derived CDR1 and CDR2 are MNHEY and SVGAGI. V lost 5 bases, J lost 7 bases, and 12 bases lay in between. DNA for the CDR3: TGTGCCAGCAGTAATATTGCCCAGAATTCACCCCTCCACTTT. Its protein is CASSNIAQNSPLHF.

This clone was seen a few times. The gene calls are TRBV10-3 and TRBJ1-5, with D unclear. Per germline, CDR1 ENHRY and CDR2 SYGVKD. This CDR3 spans 13 amino acids. Trimming shortened V by 0 bases and J by 3 bases, and 3 bases separated the two germline ends. For the CDR3, the DNA is TGTGCCATCAGTGAGTCAGCCAATCAGCCCCAGCATTTT. It encodes CAISESANQPQHF.

The rearrangement links TRBV3-1 (or the pseudogene TRBV3-2) to TRBJ2-1; TRBD2 matches at 11 bases. Germline values: CDR1 LGHDT, CDR2 YNNKEL (reference sequence). The trim removed 1 base at V and 9 bases at J, leaving 8 bases unmatched. The length of the CDR3 is 16 residues. The CDR3 loop is CASSQGVTSGSSEQFF. The CDR3 DNA is TGTGCCAGCAGCCAAGGGGTCACTAGCGGGAGTAGTGAGCAGTTCTTC.

The rearrangement uses TRBV6-2 or TRBV6-3 and TRBJ1-6; tentative D call: TRBD1 (5 bases). Trimming removed 4 bases from V and 11 bases from J, with 12 bases in between. The V gene's germline CDR1 is MNHEY and CDR2 SVGEGT. This CDR3 comprises 13 residues. CDR3 sequence: CASSFRGETPLHF. CDR3 sequence (DNA): TGTGCCAGCAGTTTTAGGGGAGAGACACCCCTCCACTTT.

This clone turned up a few times. The chain recombines TRBV9 with TRBJ2-2, with TRBD1 matching 9 bases. Germline CDR1 is SGDLS and CDR2 is YYNGEE. The CDR3 sequence is 15 residues long. Trimming cost V 3 bases and J 4 bases; bases outside gene matches: 4. CDR3 sequence: CASSGKQGATGELFF. CDR3 sequence (DNA): TGTGCCAGCAGCGGCAAACAGGGGGCCACCGGGGAGCTGTTTTTT.

This chain uses TRBV15 with TRBJ1-2, with D unresolved. The CDR3 loop spans 12 amino acids. Germline V lookup: CDR1 LNHNV, CDR2 YYDKDF (reference sequence). V lost 4 bases to trimming and J lost 2 bases, with 5 bases between them. The CDR3 region is CATSNTNYGYTF. The CDR3 nucleotides are TGTGCCACCAGCAACACCAACTATGGCTACACCTTC.

This sequence joins TRBV5-1 and TRBJ1-5; D ambiguous. V was trimmed by 5 bases and J by 0 bases, leaving 6 bases between them. Germline V CDR1 and CDR2: SGHRS, YFSETQ. The CDR3 consists of 13 residues. The CDR3 is CASSIDSNQPQHF. The CDR3 DNA is TGCGCCAGCAGTATCGATAGCAATCAGCCCCAGCATTTT.

This clone was observed a few times. The chain carries TRBV2 and TRBJ1-5; D not resolved. Trimming took 9 bases from V and 6 from J, leaving 15 bases between them. The CDR3 spans 13 residues. The germline CDR1 and CDR2 sequences are SNHLY and FYNNEI. CDR3 nucleotides: TGTGCCAGTCGGGGAGCCGCCACTCAGCCCCAGCATTTT. It yields the protein CASRGAATQPQHF.

The CDR3: CAIDRQGAGTGELFF. The CDR3, as DNA: TGTGCCATAGACCGACAGGGGGCGGGAACCGGGGAGCTGTTTTTT. The rearrangement links TRBV7-2 to TRBJ2-2; 10 bases agree with TRBD1. The CDR3 runs to 15 residues. J gave up 5 bases and V 10 bases, and 10 bases lay outside the gene matches. CDR1 is SGHTA, CDR2 FQGNSA, per germline.

This clone was detected a few times. The V call is TRBV20-1, the J call TRBJ2-1; 12 nucleotides agree with TRBD2. The CDR3 is 14 amino acids. Germline V gene data show CDR1 as DFQATT and CDR2 as SNEGSKA (reference sequence). Germline trimming cut 3 bases from V and 9 bases from J; bases unmatched to any gene: 6. CDR3 in DNA: TGCAGTGCTAGTACTAGCGGGAGGAATGTTGAGCAGTTCTTC. Its protein product is CSASTSGRNVEQFF.

This clone came up a few times. This chain joins TRBV6-2 or TRBV6-3 and TRBJ1-1, with no clear D. CDR1 MNHEY and CDR2 SVGEGT come from the germline V gene. The CDR3 totals 15 residues. The V end lost 4 bases, the J end lost 3 bases, and 15 bases lay between the germline ends. CDR3 bases: TGTGCCAGCAGTTCCCCGTCGCGTTTGGACACTGAAGCTTTCTTT. Its translation is CASSSPSRLDTEAFF.

The chain links TRBV7-2 to TRBJ2-5; D ambiguous. Trimming shortened V by 1 base and J by 6 bases, and 12 bases separated the two germline ends. The germline V gene encodes CDR1 SGHTA and CDR2 FQGNSA. The CDR3 extends over 14 amino acids. The chain's CDR3 is CASSLEIASKTQYF. As DNA, the CDR3 is TGTGCCAGCAGCTTAGAGATAGCCTCCAAGACCCAGTACTTC.

Here the CDR3 DNA reads TGTGCCAGCTCACCATTTACGACAGGGGGCCGTGATGAGCAGTTCTTC. The encoded protein is CASSPFTTGGRDEQFF. The V call is TRBV18, the J call TRBJ2-1, with 10 nucleotides matching TRBD1. The CDR3 has 16 residues. Germline V CDR1 and CDR2: KGHSH, LQKENI. V lost 2 bases to trimming and J lost 8 bases; unmatched junction nucleotides: 9.

The CDR3 nucleotides read TGTGCCAGCAGTGCCGCAGAGACCCAGTACTTC. Translating it yields CASSAAETQYF. The V and J genes are TRBV2 and TRBJ2-5; D gene uncertain. Between the trimmed V and J ends, which lost 4 bases and 4 bases, there was a span of 4 bases. The CDR3 runs 11 residues. The germline V gene has CDR1 SNHLY and CDR2 FYNNEI.